The 20 T cell receptor beta chains below come from one sample, sequenced in a study of T cells in Graves' hyperthyroidism and ophthalmopathy. Amplified TCR beta CDR3 regions derived from RNA transcripts. First-round RT-PCR of the TCR CDR3 relied on the HTBI primer set. TCRdb reprocessed the multiplex PCR reads with MiXCR, giving one entry per CDR3 protein. The sample yields some 510,000 distinct CDR3 sequences, less than 25% seen once. Source material: blood. These receptors all come from a man between 18 and 29 years old with Graves' hyperthyroidism.

This clonotype was found a few times. This may stem from a read error, because a much larger clone lies one nucleotide away. This chain links TRBV11-2 with TRBJ2-5, with D perhaps TRBD1 or TRBD2 (5 bases each). Germline values: CDR1 SGHAT, CDR2 FQNNGV. The V and J ends lost 1 base and 5 bases respectively, with 14 bases between them. The CDR3 is made up of 15 amino acids. This CDR3 is CASSLVGRAVETQYF. CDR3 coding DNA: TGTGCCAGCAGCTTAGTGGGACGAGCAGTCGAGACCCAGTACTTC. Together with reference TRBV11-2 and TRBJ2-5, the CDR3 gives the full variable domain: EAGVAQSPRYKIIEKRQSVAFWCNPISGHATLYWYQQILGQGPKLLIQFQNNGVVDDSQLPKDRFSAERLKGVDSTLKIQPAKLEDSAVYLCASSLVGRAVETQYFGPGTRLLVL.

Many counts were recorded for this clonotype. The rearrangement joins TRBV28 to TRBJ1-1; no firm D call. Germline CDR1 and CDR2: MDHEN and SYDVKM. The CDR3 loop spans 10 amino acids. V was shortened by 7 bases and J by 3 bases, with 3 bases between the two germline ends. CDR3: CASIDTEAFF. CDR3 DNA: TGTGCCAGCATTGACACTGAAGCTTTCTTT. Full variable domain (remainder filled in from reference TRBV28 and TRBJ1-1): DVKVTQSSRYLVKRTGEKVFLECVQDMDHENMFWYRQDPGLGLRLIYFSYDVKMKEKGDIPEGYSVSREKKERFSLILESASTNQTSMYLCASIDTEAFFGQGTRLTVV.

Many counts were recorded for this clonotype. The chain links TRBV6-1 to TRBJ2-7; D gene ambiguous. Germline V gives CDR1 MNHNS, CDR2 SASEGT. CDR3 size: 13 residues. V lost 6 bases to trimming and J lost 2 bases, with 11 bases between them. The CDR3: CASSSLSTYEQYF. CDR3 sequence (DNA): TGTGCCAGCAGCTCCCTCAGTACCTACGAGCAGTACTTC.

This clonotype was counted at least ten times. The chain combines TRBV6-5 with TRBJ1-1; 8 nucleotides match TRBD1. The germline CDR1 and CDR2 sequences are MNHEY and SVGAGI. The CDR3 is 12 residues long. Unmatched junction bases numbered 3, after V lost 6 bases and J lost 6 bases. This CDR3 is CASRKDRAEAFF. The CDR3 region has the DNA TGTGCCAGCAGAAAGGACAGGGCTGAAGCTTTCTTT.

There are many counts of this clonotype. The chain is built from TRBV5-5 and TRBJ2-5, with D unclear. CDR1 and CDR2 (germline): SGHKS, YYEKEE (reference sequence). Trimming removed 0 bases at V and 5 bases at J, with 11 bases between. This CDR3 region has 14 residues. CDR3 sequence (DNA): TGTGCCAGCAGCTTGGGCCGCGAGCATGAGACCCAGTACTTC. Amino acids: CASSLGREHETQYF.

The table lists this clonotype with many counts. This sequence joins TRBV7-8 and TRBJ2-7; TRBD2 is a possible D gene (6 bases). The CDR3 extends over 16 amino acids. Looked up from germline, CDR1 is SGHVS and CDR2 is FQNEAQ. The V end lost 4 bases, the J end lost 2 bases, and 18 bases lay between the germline ends. Here the CDR3 DNA reads TGTGCCAGCAGCTCGCTAGACGGGAGTATAACCTACGAGCAGTACTTC. Protein product: CASSSLDGSITYEQYF.

This clonotype came up many times. This rearrangement joins TRBV6-5 to TRBJ1-2; D is unclear. V gave up 4 bases and J gave up 4 bases, with 16 bases separating them. Germline V lookup: CDR1 MNHEY, CDR2 SVGAGI. The CDR3 contains 15 residues. The DNA for the CDR3 is TGTGCCAGCAGTTTCTATCCGTCAGCCCTCTATGGCTACACCTTC. Amino acids: CASSFYPSALYGYTF.

This clonotype was seen many times. V usage is TRBV6-1 and J usage is TRBJ2-5; D perhaps matches TRBD2 (6 bases). Germline CDR1 is MNHNS and CDR2 is SASEGT. The V and J ends lost 4 bases and 2 bases respectively, with 8 bases between them. This CDR3 has 13 amino acids. The CDR3 DNA is TGTGCCAGCAGTGGGACTATGCAAGAGACCCAGTACTTC. Its translation is CASSGTMQETQYF.

In this sample, this clonotype turned up many times. The chain recombines TRBV2 with TRBJ2-5; TRBD2 might be the D (6 bases). V was cut by 4 bases and J by 5 bases, with 14 bases left in between. Germline CDR1 is SNHLY and CDR2 is FYNNEI. This CDR3 has 14 amino acids. CDR3: CASSGSGAGETQYF. The CDR3 DNA is TGTGCCAGCAGTGGGTCCGGGGCGGGGGAGACCCAGTACTTC.

This clonotype has at least ten counts. The chain uses TRBV19 and TRBJ1-5; 7 bases are shared with TRBD1. CDR1 is LNHDA and CDR2 is SQIVND in the germline V gene (reference sequence). The CDR3 spans 16 residues. The trim removed 8 bases at V and 1 base at J, leaving 11 bases unmatched. CDR3 DNA sequence: TGTGCCAGTCAACGCACCTCACAGGGGAGCAATCAGCCCCAGCATTTT. Translation: CASQRTSQGSNQPQHF.

V usage is TRBV12-3 or TRBV12-4 and J usage is TRBJ1-2; D is uncertain. The ends were cut back, 1 base at V and 7 bases at J, with 13 bases in the middle. The length of the CDR3 is 14 residues. CDR3 amino acids: CASSLEAVASGYTF. As DNA, the CDR3 is TGTGCCAGCAGTTTAGAGGCCGTTGCCTCTGGCTACACCTTC.

This clonotype was observed a few times. The gene calls are TRBV5-1 and TRBJ1-4, with TRBD1 matching over 7 bases. The CDR3 has 17 residues. CDR1 and CDR2 (germline): SGHRS, YFSETQ. Losses at the gene ends were 0 bases for V and 0 bases for J; bases not matched to a gene: 5. CDR3 region: CASSLATGSATNEKLFF. Written as DNA, the CDR3 is TGCGCCAGCAGCTTGGCGACAGGGAGTGCAACTAATGAAAAACTGTTTTTT.

V is TRBV6-2 or TRBV6-3 and J is TRBJ2-7, with D possibly matching TRBD1 (6 bases). Germline lookup yields CDR1 MNHEY and CDR2 SVGEGT. This CDR3 spans 16 amino acids. V was pared by 6 bases and J by 0 bases, with 18 bases between. CDR3 protein: CASSRTTGYSSYEQYF. As DNA, the CDR3 is TGTGCCAGCAGCCGCACGACAGGTTATAGCTCCTACGAGCAGTACTTC.

The V and J genes are TRBV12-3 or TRBV12-4 and TRBJ2-7; no clear D. V gave up 4 bases and J gave up 3 bases, with 13 bases separating them. CDR3 length: 14 amino acids. In DNA, the CDR3 is TGTGCCAGCAGTTCCACACAATCGATCTACGAGCAGTACTTC. Protein product: CASSSTQSIYEQYF.

With respect to this clonotype: Possible read error: a much larger clone is one base away. The chain carries TRBV19 and TRBJ1-5; perhaps TRBD1 as D (6 bases). The CDR3 spans 17 residues. The germline V gene encodes CDR1 LNHDA and CDR2 SQIVND (reference sequence). CDR3 DNA sequence: TGTGCCAGTAGTAGAACCTCCAGGACAGTAAGCAATCAGCCCCAGCAGTTT. This translates into CASSRTSRTVSNQPQQF.

This clonotype was seen ten or more times. The rearrangement uses TRBV6-1 and TRBJ1-2; 10 nucleotides align to TRBD1. The CDR3 extends over 13 amino acids. Germline CDR1 reads MNHNS; CDR2 reads SASEGT. V was clipped by 7 bases and J by 8 bases; unmatched bases: 7. The CDR3 DNA reads TGTGCCAGCACATTGGGACAGGGGAACGGCTACACCTTC. It specifies CASTLGQGNGYTF.

In its sample, this clonotype was seen many times. For the CDR3, the DNA is TGTGCCAGCAGCTCGCCCATGAAAAACACTGAAGCTTTCTTT. Encoded protein: CASSSPMKNTEAFF. The chain is built from TRBV7-2 and TRBJ1-1; D call uncertain. This CDR3 has 14 amino acids. Germline V gene sequence: CDR1 SGHTA, CDR2 FQGNSA. The V end lost 4 bases, the J end lost 2 bases, and 11 bases lay between the germline ends.

This clonotype was counted a few times. The rearrangement uses TRBV6-1 and TRBJ1-5, with 10 bases aligning to TRBD1. Germline CDR1 reads MNHNS; CDR2 reads SASEGT. CDR3 length: 19 amino acids. V was pared by 5 bases and J by 2 bases, with 15 bases of the junction left unmatched. The CDR3 sequence is CASSQGGQGIRMGNQPQHF. The DNA for the CDR3 is TGTGCCAGCAGTCAAGGGGGACAGGGGATTAGAATGGGCAATCAGCCCCAGCATTTT.

This clonotype was counted at least ten times. The chain has TRBV4-1 and TRBJ1-5, with 7 bases matching TRBD1. V trimming: 1 base; J trimming: 0 bases; junction bases outside the gene matches: 9. This CDR3 is 18 amino acids long. Germline V gene data show CDR1 as MGHRA and CDR2 as YSYEKL. The CDR3 region has the DNA TGCGCCAGCAGCCAAGGTCCGGGACAGACTTATAGCAATCAGCCCCAGCATTTT. This gives the protein CASSQGPGQTYSNQPQHF.

This clonotype was observed a handful of times. V is TRBV6-1 and J is TRBJ1-1; no definite D call. The V gene lost 5 bases and the J gene lost 4 bases, with 17 bases spanning the gap. CDR3 length equals 15 residues. The V gene's germline CDR1 is MNHNS and CDR2 SASEGT. The CDR3 sequence is CASSRPLREVTEAFF. The CDR3 DNA is TGTGCCAGCAGTCGACCTCTAAGGGAGGTCACTGAAGCTTTCTTT.